This TCR beta chain came from a study of human T cells and chemical hapten exposure (dated by TCRdb to the early 2020s). For the study in its entirety: For sensitization, 2% DPC in acetone was applied to a 2 cm by 2 cm area of upper inner arm skin. Throughout the study period of around 25 weeks, patients also received therapeutic DPC doses to the scalp every week. Patch testing was performed on the upper back with Finn chambers containing 0.01% DPC, and the patch tests were scored after 6 days according to International Contact Dermatitis Research Group standards. Alopecia areata with under or over 50% scalp involvement, alopecia totalis and alopecia universalis were represented in the patient cohort, which was mostly female. Libraries were pooled for sequencing, and per-sample TCR yields varied mainly because of small differences in library volumes within the pool. Peripheral blood TCR repertoire changes were tracked in vivo in alopecia patients during primary and secondary sensitization to the hapten diphenylcyclopropenone (DPC). Blood samples were taken from patients before sensitization (week 0) and then at 2, 6 and about 24 weeks after DPC sensitization. Under 30 alopecia patients gave blood for TCR sequencing at one to four time points (pre-sensitization, 2, 6 and 24 weeks).

The table lists this clonotype with many counts. The specificity of this receptor is unknown. Qualities for individual bases were not recorded, and no much larger clone is one base off. The sample's time point, from its label and the paper: patch test 1, 2 weeks after DPC sensitization. The intended sense of this specimen's treatment or condition label: therapeutic diphenylcyclopropenone sensitization with weekly scalp DPC. Blood at each patch-test visit was drawn before the patch test was applied. To be eligible, patients had to be aged 18 to 70, diagnosed with alopecia and judged suitable for DPC therapy, while pregnant patients were excluded. Total RNA was isolated from unfractionated whole blood collected in Tempus Blood RNA tubes. Overall results and qualifications from the work: Repeated subsampling changed both the strength of the expansion versus patch-test correlation and the threshold at which that correlation became significant. DPC sensitization did not change how many TCRs were above 1 in 1000 frequency, and no evidence was found of alterations in global repertoire structure. All patients had alopecia, a presumed autoimmune disease, so their immune response might differ from that of healthy individuals. Significantly more large CDR3 similarity clusters were formed by expanded TCRs than by pre-sensitization or healthy control sets, consistent with antigen-driven responses. Patch test score was positively correlated with the number of PT1 expanded TCRs, with significance at thresholds 8, 16 and 32 but not at 4.

The CDR3 measures 14 amino acids from cysteine to phenylalanine. The read is trimmed to its CDR3 DNA, 42 bases read in frame from base 1. V is trimmed back by 5 bases and J by 5 bases, and the junction contains 4 bases that no gene match accounts for. The germline V gene specifies SGHAT as CDR1 and FQNNGV as CDR2. Library prep was done by RACE. The listed sequencing device is NextSeq 500. During library preparation, unique molecular identifiers were attached to individual cDNA molecules so that TCRs could be counted in a quantitative, reproducible way. Each blood RNA sample was used to sequence both TCR alpha and TCR beta chains. Per the authors' processing: A median of about 87,000 TCRs per sample was observed, with a range of about 23,224 to 690,600. The Decombinator software suite was used to annotate V, J and CDR3 in the TCR reads. To make PS versus PT1 abundance plots, every sample was subsampled to the same number of TCRs (28,000). Expanded TCRs were defined as absent before sensitization and observed at least eight times at the 2-week time point. Starting from the raw public reads, TCRdb applied fastp trimming at Q25, assembled clones with MiXCR and retained in-frame beta chains. Each record represents a unique CDR3 protein, reported with the most common genes and DNA among its rows. TCRdb, not the authors, supplied the V and J calls. In this sample the table shows roughly 380,000 distinct CDR3 sequences, roughly 4.8% of which occur a single time. 2% to 2.5% of the sample goes to the ten largest clones.

The V and J segments used are TRBV11-2 and TRBJ2-2; the junction holds 8 bases that match TRBD1. This specimen consisted of whole blood, obtained in connection with sensitization to the hapten diphenylcyclopropenone (DPC). The sequence was obtained from a woman between 45 and 60 years old with alopecia areata. Some clones in this sample may be carry-over from other donors' samples. The CDR3 protein sequence reads: CASSPTGGTGELFF. The bases read TGTGCCAGCAGCCCTACAGGGGGAACCGGGGAGCTGTTTTTT.